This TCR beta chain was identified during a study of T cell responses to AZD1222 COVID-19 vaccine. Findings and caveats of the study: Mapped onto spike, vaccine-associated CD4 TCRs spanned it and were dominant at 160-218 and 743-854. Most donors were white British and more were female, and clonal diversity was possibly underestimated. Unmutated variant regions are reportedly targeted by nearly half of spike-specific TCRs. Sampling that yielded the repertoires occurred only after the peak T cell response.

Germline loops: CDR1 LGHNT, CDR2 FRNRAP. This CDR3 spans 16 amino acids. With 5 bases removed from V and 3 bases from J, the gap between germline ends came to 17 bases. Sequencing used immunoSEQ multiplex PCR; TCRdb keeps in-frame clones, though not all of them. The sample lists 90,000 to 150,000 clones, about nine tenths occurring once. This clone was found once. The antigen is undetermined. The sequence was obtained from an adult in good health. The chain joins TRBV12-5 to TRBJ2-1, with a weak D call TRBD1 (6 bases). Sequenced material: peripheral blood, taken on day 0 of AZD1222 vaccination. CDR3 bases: TGTGCTAGTGGTCTCGGGACACTCACCTTCTACAATGAGCAGTTCTTC. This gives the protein CASGLGTLTFYNEQFF.